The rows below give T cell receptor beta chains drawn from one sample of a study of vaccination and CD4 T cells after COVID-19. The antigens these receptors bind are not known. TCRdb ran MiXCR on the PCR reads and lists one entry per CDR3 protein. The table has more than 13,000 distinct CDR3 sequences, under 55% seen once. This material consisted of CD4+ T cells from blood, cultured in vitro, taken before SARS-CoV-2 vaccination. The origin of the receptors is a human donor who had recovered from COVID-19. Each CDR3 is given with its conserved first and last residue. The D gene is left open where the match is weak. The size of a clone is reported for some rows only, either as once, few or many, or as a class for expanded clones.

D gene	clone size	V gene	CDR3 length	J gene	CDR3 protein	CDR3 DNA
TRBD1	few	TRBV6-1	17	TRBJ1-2	CASSRTFGQGSHYGYTF	TGTGCCAGCAGTAGGACCTTTGGACAGGGATCGCACTATGGCTACACCTTC
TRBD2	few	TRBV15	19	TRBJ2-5	CATSRHPWTSGRVTETQYF	TGTGCCACCAGCAGACACCCTTGGACTAGCGGGAGGGTGACCGAGACCCAGTACTTC
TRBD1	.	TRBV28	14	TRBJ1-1	CASSSTGENTEAFF	TGTGCCAGCAGTTCGACAGGGGAGAACACTGAAGCTTTCTTT
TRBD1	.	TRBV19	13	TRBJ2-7	CASSKDREYEQYF	TGTGCCAGTAGTAAAGACAGGGAGTACGAGCAGTACTTC
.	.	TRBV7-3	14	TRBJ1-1	CASSEIDSNTEAFF	TGTGCCAGCAGCGAGATTGACAGTAACACTGAAGCTTTCTTT
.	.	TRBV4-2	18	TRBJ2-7	CVSSQDAQNIGGSYEQYF	TGTGTCAGCAGCCAAGATGCACAGAATATCGGGGGTTCCTACGAGCAGTACTTC
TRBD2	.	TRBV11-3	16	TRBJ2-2	CASSLGLALNTGELFF	TGTGCCAGCAGCTTGGGACTAGCTTTGAACACCGGGGAGCTGTTTTTT
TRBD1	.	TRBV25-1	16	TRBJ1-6	CASSDLGGQDNSPLHF	TGTGCCAGCAGTGACCTCGGGGGACAGGACAATTCACCCCTCCACTTT
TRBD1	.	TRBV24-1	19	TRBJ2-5	CATSDLSHTRKTGMETQYF	TGTGCCACCAGTGATTTGTCCCATACGAGAAAGACAGGGATGGAGACCCAGTACTTC
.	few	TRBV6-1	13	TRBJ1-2	CASSEPRTDGYTF	TGTGCCAGCAGTGAACCGAGGACAGATGGCTACACCTTC
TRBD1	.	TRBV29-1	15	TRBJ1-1	CSVAQGAGVGTEAFF	TGCAGCGTTGCGCAGGGGGCGGGCGTTGGCACTGAAGCTTTCTTT
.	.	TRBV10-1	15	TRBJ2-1	CASSESGVSNNEQFF	TGCGCCAGCAGTGAGTCGGGGGTCTCAAACAATGAGCAGTTCTTC
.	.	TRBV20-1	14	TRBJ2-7	CSAQRGIPEYEQYF	TGCAGTGCCCAACGGGGCATCCCGGAATACGAGCAGTACTTC
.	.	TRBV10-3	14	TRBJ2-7	CAISESGSVGEQYF	TGTGCCATCAGTGAGTCTGGGTCCGTGGGCGAGCAGTACTTC
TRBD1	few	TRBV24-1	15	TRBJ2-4	CATSGNTGGANIQYF	TGTGCCACCAGTGGTAATACAGGGGGCGCGAACATTCAGTACTTC
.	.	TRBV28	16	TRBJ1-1	CASRSPGGTLYTEAFF	TGTGCCAGCCGCTCACCGGGGGGCACTCTCTACACTGAAGCTTTCTTT
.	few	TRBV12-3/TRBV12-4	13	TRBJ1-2	CASSLVSTYGYTF	TGTGCCAGCAGTTTAGTTAGTACGTATGGCTACACCTTC
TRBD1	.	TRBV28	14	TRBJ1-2	CASSLLQGAHGYTF	TGTGCCAGCAGTCTACTACAGGGGGCCCATGGCTACACCTTC
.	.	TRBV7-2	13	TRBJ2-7	CASSSTPVYEQYF	TGTGCCAGCAGCTCCACTCCGGTTTACGAGCAGTACTTC
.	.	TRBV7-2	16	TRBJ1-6	CASSPSGGVRNSPLHF	TGTGCCAGCAGCCCCTCGGGGGGCGTACGGAATTCACCCCTCCACTTT
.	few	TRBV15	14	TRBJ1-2	CATSVPGALYGYTF	TGTGCCACCAGCGTCCCGGGGGCCCTCTATGGCTACACCTTC
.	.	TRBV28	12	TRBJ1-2	CASSSGTNGYTF	TGTGCCAGCAGTTCCGGGACGAATGGCTACACCTTC
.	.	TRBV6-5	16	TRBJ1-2	CASSSSRTALGYGYTF	TGTGCCAGCAGTTCTTCTCGGACTGCGTTGGGGTATGGCTACACCTTC
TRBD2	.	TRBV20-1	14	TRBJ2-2	CSAITSENTGELFF	TGCAGTGCTATAACTAGCGAGAACACCGGGGAGCTGTTTTTT
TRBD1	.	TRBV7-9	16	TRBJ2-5	CASSSASGTGTETQYF	TGTGCCAGCAGCTCGGCCTCCGGGACAGGGACAGAGACCCAGTACTTC
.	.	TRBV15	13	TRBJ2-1	CATSRDRQFGGIF	TGTGCCACCAGCAGAGATCGACAGTTTGGGGGCATCTTC
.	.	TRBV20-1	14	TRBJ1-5	CSARDRRTNQPQHF	TGCAGTGCTAGAGATCGACGGACGAATCAGCCCCAGCATTTT